The 29 T cell receptor beta chains presented below share a single source sample, sequenced in a study of neurological immune-mediated disorders. TCRdb reprocessed the 5' RACE reads via MiXCR and lists one record per CDR3 protein. The sample includes 65,000 to 85,000 distinct CDR3 sequences, 5.5% to 6.5% of them seen just once. The time point here: longitudinal time-point 2. Sample: PBMCs. The source of these receptors is a woman aged 60-75 years with multiple sclerosis.

Ten or more counts support this clonotype. The chain links TRBV12-3 or TRBV12-4 to TRBJ2-1, with 11 nucleotides matching TRBD2. The CDR3 length is 16 residues. Trimming cost V 4 bases and J 5 bases; bases outside gene matches: 7. CDR3 sequence (DNA): TGTGCCAGCAGTTCCTTTAGCGGGGGGGCCAACAATGAGCAGTTCTTC. Amino acid sequence: CASSSFSGGANNEQFF.

The CDR3 region has the DNA TGTGCCAGCAGCCGAGAGATTGGAGCTTTCTTT. The encoded protein is CASSREIGAFF. The chain combines TRBV5-6 with TRBJ1-1; D gene uncertain. Trimming removed 4 bases at V and 10 bases at J, with 11 bases between. The germline CDR1 and CDR2 sequences are SGHDT and YYEEEE. The CDR3 loop spans 11 amino acids.

This clonotype was found many times. The rearrangement joins TRBV20-1 to TRBJ2-7; TRBD2 aligns across 10 bases. Looked up from germline, CDR1 is DFQATT and CDR2 is SNEGSKA (reference sequence). The junction had 6 bases not matched to a gene; V was cut back by 1 base and J by 6 bases. The CDR3 is 14 amino acids. CDR3 sequence (DNA): TGCAGTGCTAGAGTAGCGGGGGGCGGAGGCGAGCAGTACTTC. Encoded protein: CSARVAGGGGEQYF.

This clonotype was counted many times. The chain carries TRBV5-5 and TRBJ2-3, with D uncertain. This CDR3 region has 12 residues. Trimming stripped 4 bases from V and 6 bases from J, with 9 bases between. Germline CDR1 reads SGHKS; CDR2 reads YYEKEE (reference sequence). The CDR3 loop reads CASSVSVDTQYF. The CDR3 bases are TGTGCCAGCAGCGTGTCTGTGGATACGCAGTATTTT.

V and J are TRBV6-1 and TRBJ1-6; D is unresolved. Germline CDR1 and CDR2: MNHNS and SASEGT. This CDR3 has 18 residues. V was pared by 4 bases and J by 0 bases, with 16 bases between. The CDR3 sequence is CASSAGGLASSYNSPLHF. The CDR3 coding sequence is TGTGCCAGCAGTGCCGGAGGGTTGGCGAGCTCCTATAATTCACCCCTCCACTTT.

The CDR3 DNA is TGCAGCGTTGATAAGGGGCCGTATGGCTACACCTTC. As protein: CSVDKGPYGYTF. The chain is built from TRBV29-1 and TRBJ1-2; D might be TRBD1 (5 bases). Germline lookup yields CDR1 SQVTM and CDR2 ANQGSEA. The CDR3 spans 12 residues. Trimming removed 3 bases at V and 5 bases at J, with 10 bases between.

This clonotype was detected many times. The V call is TRBV6-5, the J call TRBJ2-7; the D gene is possibly TRBD2 (7 bases). Looked up from germline, CDR1 is MNHEY and CDR2 is SVGAGI. This CDR3 has 14 amino acids. Trimming took off 2 bases at V and 5 bases at J, with 13 bases between the two ends. For the CDR3, the DNA is TGTGCCAGCAGTTACGGGGGGGCTTCGGACGAGCAGTACTTC. Residues: CASSYGGASDEQYF.

This clonotype was detected ten times or more. V and J are TRBV5-1 and TRBJ2-5; TRBD2 matches 13 bases. This CDR3 has 15 residues. The germline CDR1 and CDR2 sequences are SGHRS and YFSETQ. The J segment lost 5 bases and the V segment lost 4 bases, leaving 5 bases of the junction unmatched. In DNA, the CDR3 is TGCGCCAGCAGCCGGGGACTAGCGGGGTATGAGACCCAGTACTTC. Protein product: CASSRGLAGYETQYF.

This clonotype was found many times. The chain couples TRBV6-6 to TRBJ2-5, with TRBD2 as a possible D gene (7 bases). In germline, CDR1 is MNHNY, CDR2 SVGAGI (reference sequence). The CDR3 is 12 residues long. Trimming pared 8 bases from V and 3 bases from J, leaving 10 bases between. CDR3 nucleotide sequence: TGTGCCAGCGGGGGGGCGGAAGAGACCCAGTACTTC. It encodes CASGGAEETQYF.

In this sample, this clonotype turned up many times. The chain recombines TRBV18 with TRBJ2-1, with D perhaps matching TRBD2 (6 bases). With 3 bases removed from V and 0 bases from J, the gap between germline ends came to 15 bases. Germline V gene lookup returns CDR1 KGHSH and CDR2 LQKENI. The CDR3 consists of 17 residues. The CDR3 DNA follows: TGTGCCAGCTCACCGTCTCGGCGGGGCCCCTCCTACAATGAGCAGTTCTTC. Residues: CASSPSRRGPSYNEQFF.

This clonotype was counted ten times or more. The V and J genes are TRBV6-2 or TRBV6-3 and TRBJ2-1; the match to TRBD2 covers 12 bases. V lost 6 bases, J lost 10 bases, and 7 bases stayed unmatched. The CDR3 extends over 14 amino acids. The germline CDR1 and CDR2 sequences are MNHEY and SVGEGT. CDR3 region: CASRPLAGGYEQFF. In DNA form, the CDR3 reads TGTGCCAGCAGACCCCTAGCGGGGGGGTACGAGCAGTTCTTC.

V usage is TRBV6-5 and J usage is TRBJ2-5, with 11 bases fitting TRBD1. Germline V CDR1 and CDR2: MNHEY, SVGAGI. The CDR3 contains 16 residues. V was clipped by 6 bases and J by 5 bases; unmatched bases: 11. The CDR3 reads CASRKDRGHLGETQYF. The CDR3 DNA is TGTGCCAGCAGGAAGGACAGGGGGCACCTCGGGGAGACCCAGTACTTC.

This clonotype was recorded many times. This rearrangement joins TRBV5-1 to TRBJ2-7; TRBD1 or TRBD2 may be the D gene (5 bases each). The V gene's germline CDR1 is SGHRS and CDR2 YFSETQ. The CDR3 sequence is 16 residues long. Trimming removed 4 bases at V and 2 bases at J, with 19 bases between. The CDR3 DNA reads TGCGCCAGCAGCATTTCCCCACCGGGACCTCCCTACGAGCAGTACTTC. This encodes CASSISPPGPPYEQYF. Using reference TRBV5-1 and TRBJ2-7 for the parts outside the CDR3, the full variable domain is KAGVTQTPRYLIKTRGQQVTLSCSPISGHRSVSWYQQTPGQGLQFLFEYFSETQRNKGNFPGRFSGRQFSNSRSEMNVSTLELGDSALYLCASSISPPGPPYEQYFGPGTRLTVT.

This clonotype appeared many times. The chain uses TRBV5-1 and TRBJ2-5; D perhaps matches TRBD2 (5 bases). In germline, CDR1 is SGHRS, CDR2 YFSETQ. V lost 4 bases and J lost 4, with 17 bases in between. This CDR3 has 15 amino acids. The CDR3 DNA sequence: TGCGCCAGCAGCAAATCGTCGGCGGGTGTAGAGACCCAGTACTTC. Translating it yields CASSKSSAGVETQYF.

Many counts were recorded for this clonotype. This chain links TRBV5-1 with TRBJ2-2; D remains ambiguous. This CDR3 has 9 amino acids. V was clipped by 4 bases and J by 16 bases, with 8 bases between them. The germline V gene has CDR1 SGHRS and CDR2 YFSETQ. CDR3 nucleotides: TGCGCCAGCAGCCTCCAGCCGTTTTTT. Protein sequence: CASSLQPFF.

In the case of this clonotype: Possible read error: a much larger clone is one base away. The chain recombines TRBV3-1 with TRBJ1-4; the D is unclear. In germline, CDR1 is LGHDT, CDR2 YNNKEL (reference sequence). Trimming removed 0 bases at V and 2 bases at J, with 7 bases between. CDR3 length: 15 amino acids. DNA for the CDR3: TGTGCCAGCAGCCAAGATCCACTGACTAATGAAAAACTGTTTTTT. Its protein product is CASSQDPLTNEKLFF. The complete variable domain, with remaining parts taken from reference TRBV3-1 and TRBJ1-4, reads DTAVSQTPKYLVTQMGNDKSIKCEQNLGHDTMYWYKQDSKKFLKIMFSYNNKELIINETVPNRFSPKSPDKAHLNLHINSLELGDSAVYFCASSQDPLTNEKLFFGSGTQLSVL.

The table lists this clonotype with many counts. The chain is built from TRBV6-1 and TRBJ2-1; 9 bases line up with TRBD2. This CDR3 is built from 16 residues. J was trimmed by 8 bases and V by 3 bases; bases with no gene match: 11. The germline V gene encodes CDR1 MNHNS and CDR2 SASEGT. The CDR3 DNA sequence: TGTGCCAGCAGTGATTTCTCCGGGACTAGCCTATATGAGCAGTTCTTC. Its translation: CASSDFSGTSLYEQFF.

This clonotype has ten or more counts. The rearrangement joins TRBV20-1 to TRBJ2-1; TRBD1 matches at 8 bases. With 6 bases clipped from V and 0 bases from J, the junction kept 16 bases outside the gene matches. Germline V gives CDR1 DFQATT, CDR2 SNEGSKA (reference sequence). The CDR3 covers 18 residues. The CDR3 DNA reads TGCAGTGCCCCCCGGGATGGGGGACAGGTTTACTCCTACAATGAGCAGTTCTTC. Residues: CSAPRDGGQVYSYNEQFF.

This clonotype was detected many times. The chain carries TRBV28 and TRBJ1-2; D gene uncertain. V was trimmed by 4 bases and J by 3 bases, leaving 9 bases between them. In germline, CDR1 is MDHEN, CDR2 SYDVKM. The CDR3 is made up of 13 amino acids. The CDR3 sequence is CASSYGRDYGYTF. DNA for the CDR3: TGTGCCAGCAGTTATGGGCGAGACTATGGCTACACCTTC.

The table lists this clonotype with many counts. The V gene is TRBV7-9, the J gene TRBJ2-1; D uncertain. V dropped 2 bases and J dropped 3 bases, with 11 bases sitting between them. CDR1 and CDR2 from the germline V gene are SEHNR and FQNEAQ (reference sequence). This CDR3 spans 15 amino acids. The CDR3 DNA sequence: TGTGCCAGCAGCTTATTCTCCGGTGGCTACAATGAGCAGTTCTTC. Translation gives CASSLFSGGYNEQFF.

This clonotype came up many times. The V call is TRBV5-1, the J call TRBJ2-5; D possibly matches TRBD1 or TRBD2 (5 bases each). The V gene lost 6 bases and the J gene lost 5 bases, with 20 bases spanning the gap. The CDR3 has 15 amino acids. Germline V lookup: CDR1 SGHRS, CDR2 YFSETQ. The CDR3 coding sequence is TGCGCCAGCAACACACCGGGCAGGGAGAGGGAGACCCAGTACTTC. Protein product: CASNTPGRERETQYF.

The table lists this clonotype with many counts. The V and J genes are TRBV5-6 and TRBJ1-4, with unresolved D. The V gene lost 4 bases and the J gene lost 8 bases, with 9 bases spanning the gap. The germline V gene encodes CDR1 SGHDT and CDR2 YYEEEE. CDR3 size: 12 residues. CDR3 nucleotides: TGTGCCAGCAGCAGTCAAGAGGAAAAACTGTTTTTT. Amino acids: CASSSQEEKLFF.

This clonotype was counted a single time. This may be a read error, as it is one base from a much larger clone. J is TRBJ1-4 and V is TRBV6-1, with D uncertain. V gave up 8 bases and J gave up 7 bases, with 14 bases separating them. Germline V gives CDR1 MNHNS, CDR2 SASEGT. The CDR3 sequence is 13 residues long. The CDR3 spells CASSDMAVEKLFF. In nucleotides, the CDR3 is TGTGCCAGCTCTGACATGGCCGTTGAAAAACTGTTTTTT.

This clonotype was seen at least ten times. The J gene is TRBJ2-7, the V gene TRBV6-6; possible D gene TRBD1, 6 bases. The V gene's germline CDR1 is MNHNY and CDR2 SVGAGI (reference sequence). The CDR3 is made up of 15 amino acids. Trimming took 8 bases from V and 3 from J, leaving 20 bases between them. This chain's CDR3 is CASRPSQGSYYEQYF. The CDR3 nucleotides are TGTGCCAGCCGACCGAGTCAGGGGTCCTACTACGAGCAGTACTTC.

This clonotype was picked up many times. The chain uses TRBV3-1 and TRBJ2-1; 13 bases are a match to TRBD2. V gave up 2 bases and J gave up 5 bases; unmatched junction bases: 9. The germline CDR1 and CDR2 sequences are LGHDT and YNNKEL (reference sequence). This CDR3 spans 18 amino acids. The CDR3 reads CASSQTRTSGGVNNEQFF. The CDR3 DNA reads as TGTGCCAGCAGCCAAACACGAACTAGCGGGGGGGTAAACAATGAGCAGTTCTTC.

Only a few counts were recorded for this clonotype. The CDR3 loop reads CASTPRGKETQYF. CDR3 sequence (DNA): TGTGCCAGCACCCCTCGGGGCAAAGAGACCCAGTACTTC. The chain has TRBV3-1 and TRBJ2-5, with D perhaps matching TRBD1 or TRBD2 (5 bases each). V gave up 7 bases and J gave up 3 bases, with 12 bases separating them. Per germline, CDR1 LGHDT and CDR2 YNNKEL (reference sequence). The CDR3 sequence is 13 residues long.

This clonotype was seen many times. The rearrangement joins TRBV6-5 to TRBJ2-3, with TRBD2 matching over 13 bases. Trimming removed 2 bases from V and 8 bases from J; junction bases left unmatched: 7. Germline values: CDR1 MNHEY, CDR2 SVGAGI. The CDR3 has 16 amino acids. The CDR3 sequence: CASSYTSGGASGTQYF. The CDR3 bases are TGTGCCAGCAGTTACACTAGCGGGGGGGCCTCCGGTACGCAGTATTTT.

This clonotype was observed many times. The V and J genes are TRBV5-1 and TRBJ2-5; 9 nucleotides line up with TRBD2. The CDR3 covers 15 residues. CDR1 is SGHRS, CDR2 YFSETQ, per germline. Losses at the gene ends were 4 bases for V and 2 bases for J; bases not matched to a gene: 6. The CDR3 nucleotides read TGCGCCAGCAGCCCCCGCGGGGGGGAGCAAGAGACCCAGTACTTC. As protein: CASSPRGGEQETQYF.

This clonotype has ten or more counts. V gene TRBV5-1 combines with J gene TRBJ1-5; possible D gene TRBD1, 6 bases. The CDR3 length is 15 residues. Trimming cost V 4 bases and J 3 bases, with 14 bases left between them. The germline V gene encodes CDR1 SGHRS and CDR2 YFSETQ. The CDR3 DNA sequence: TGCGCCAGCAGCGAAGGGGGGCCTAACAATCAGCCCCAGCATTTT. Translation gives CASSEGGPNNQPQHF.